This T cell receptor (beta chain) comes out of a study of blood T cell repertoires in COVID-19. Study overall: Collection of acute and convalescent COVID-19 samples took place in the United States, Italy and Spain.

Germline CDR1 PRHDT, CDR2 FYEKMQ (reference sequence). The CDR3 sequence is 15 residues long. V lost 4 bases to trimming and J lost 3 bases, with 15 bases between them. Here immunoSEQ multiplex PCR was the method, and the copy in TCRdb shows in-frame clones only, minus some. The sample includes about 140,000 clones, over 60% of them seen just once. The sample was peripheral blood. This chain joins TRBV13 and TRBJ1-2; perhaps TRBD1 as D (5 bases). This clonotype was sampled from a man aged 50-60 years with acute or convalescent COVID-19. The CDR3 protein is CASSSRQPGDYGYTF. The CDR3 DNA reads TGTGCCAGCAGCTCCAGACAGCCGGGGGACTATGGCTACACCTTC.